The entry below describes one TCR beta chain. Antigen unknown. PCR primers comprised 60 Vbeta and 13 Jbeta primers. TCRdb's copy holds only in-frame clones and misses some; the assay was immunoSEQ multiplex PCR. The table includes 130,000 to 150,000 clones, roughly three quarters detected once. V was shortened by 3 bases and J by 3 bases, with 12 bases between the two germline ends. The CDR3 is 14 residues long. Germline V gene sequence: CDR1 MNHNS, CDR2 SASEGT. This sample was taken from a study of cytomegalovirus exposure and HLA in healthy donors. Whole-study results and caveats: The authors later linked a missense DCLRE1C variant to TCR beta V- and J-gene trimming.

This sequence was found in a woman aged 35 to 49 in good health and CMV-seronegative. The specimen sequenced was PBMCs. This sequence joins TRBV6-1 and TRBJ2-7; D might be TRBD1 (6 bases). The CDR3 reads CASSETGRLYEQYF. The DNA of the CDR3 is TGTGCCAGCAGTGAGACAGGACGTCTCTACGAGCAGTACTTC.